These 23 T cell receptor beta chains share one sample of origin, sequenced in a study of T cells in Graves' hyperthyroidism and ophthalmopathy. Amplification of TCR beta CDR3 regions used RNA as the template. A set of HTBI primers served as the primers for a first-round RT-PCR of the TCR CDR3. MiXCR was run by TCRdb on the multiplex PCR reads, yielding one entry per CDR3 protein. The sample shows approximately 740,000 distinct CDR3 sequences, 14% of them seen only once. Sequencing was performed on blood. These receptors all come from a woman between 18 and 30 years old with Graves' hyperthyroidism.

This clonotype came up many times. The J gene is TRBJ2-7, the V gene TRBV24-1; TRBD1 agrees at 7 bases. Germline trimming cut 4 bases from V and 3 bases from J; bases unmatched to any gene: 11. Germline CDR1 reads KGHDR; CDR2 reads SFDVKD. The CDR3 covers 16 residues. The CDR3 nucleotides are TGTGCCACCAGTGACCCTCGACAGGGTAGGGTCTACGAGCAGTACTTC. Protein sequence: CATSDPRQGRVYEQYF.

The gene calls are TRBV7-9 and TRBJ2-3, with TRBD2 matching over 8 bases. The CDR3 contains 13 residues. Germline lookup yields CDR1 SEHNR and CDR2 FQNEAQ (reference sequence). Trimming at V came to 4 bases and at J to 12 bases, leaving 9 bases not matched to a gene. CDR3 coding DNA: TGTGCCAGCAGCTACGGGACGGGAGGGTTTCAGTATTTT. Translation: CASSYGTGGFQYF. The entire variable domain, with the rest obtained from reference TRBV7-9 and TRBJ2-3, is as follows: DTGVSQNPRHKITKRGQNVTFRCDPISEHNRLYWYRQTLGQGPEFLTYFQNEAQLEKSRLLSDRFSAERPKGSFSTLEIQRTEQGDSAMYLCASSYGTGGFQYFGPGTRLTVL.

This clonotype has a handful of counts. The chain links TRBV7-3 to TRBJ2-7, with a possible D match to TRBD1 (6 bases). The V gene's germline CDR1 is SGHTA and CDR2 FQGTGA. This CDR3 region has 15 residues. Trimming left V 4 bases short and J 5 bases short, with 18 bases between. The CDR3 loop reads CASSWGPNQGNEQYF. Here the CDR3 DNA reads TGTGCCAGCAGCTGGGGCCCAAACCAGGGGAACGAGCAGTACTTC.

This clonotype occurred many times. V usage is TRBV28 and J usage is TRBJ1-5, with TRBD1 identical over 7 bases. Losses at the gene ends were 6 bases for V and 3 bases for J; bases not matched to a gene: 8. This CDR3 contains 15 residues. Germline CDR1 reads MDHEN; CDR2 reads SYDVKM. CDR3 in DNA: TGTGCCAGCAGGACAGGGTATATTGACAATCAGCCCCAGCATTTT. Translation: CASRTGYIDNQPQHF.

Concerning this clonotype itself: The junction differs from germline at one of its ends, possibly a read error. The gene calls are TRBV5-5 and TRBJ2-1; D remains ambiguous. The germline gives CDR1 SGHKS, CDR2 YYEKEE (reference sequence). The CDR3 totals 15 residues. The CDR3 spells CASSLEGFSHNEQFF. In DNA form, the CDR3 reads TGTGCCAGCAGCTTGGAGGGTTTCTCCCACAATGAGCAGTTCTTC.

This clonotype was detected ten times or more. The chain joins TRBV30 to TRBJ2-1, with 12 bases fitting TRBD2. There are 16 residues in the CDR3. V shed 5 bases and J 0 bases; nucleotides not matched to a gene: 5. Germline lookup yields CDR1 GTSNPN and CDR2 SVGIG (reference sequence). DNA of the CDR3: TGTGCCTGGGATTGGACTAGCGGGGCCTCCTACAATGAGCAGTTCTTC. Amino acid sequence: CAWDWTSGASYNEQFF.

This clonotype has just a few counts. V is TRBV27 and J is TRBJ2-5, with a weak D call TRBD1 (5 bases). Germline-derived CDR1 and CDR2 are MNHEY and SMNVEV (reference sequence). Between the trimmed V and J ends, which lost 5 bases and 6 bases, there was a span of 13 bases. The length of the CDR3 is 13 residues. CDR3 in DNA: TGTGCCAGCAGTGCCAGGGTTCTGCAGACCCAGTACTTC. Translating gives CASSARVLQTQYF.

This clonotype was seen ten or more times. This chain links TRBV2 with TRBJ2-7; D possibly corresponds to TRBD2 (7 bases). The CDR3 covers 17 residues. In germline, CDR1 is SNHLY, CDR2 FYNNEI. V lost 3 bases and J 0 bases, leaving 18 bases between the germline ends. CDR3 residues: CASSDLQGRESSYEQYF. In nucleotides, the CDR3 is TGTGCCAGCAGTGACCTCCAGGGGCGGGAGAGCTCCTACGAGCAGTACTTC.

A few counts support this clonotype. This chain connects TRBV28 to TRBJ2-3, with D hard to call. Germline-derived CDR1 and CDR2 are MDHEN and SYDVKM. The CDR3 extends over 11 amino acids. Trimming removed 2 bases at V and 11 bases at J, with 8 bases between. The DNA for the CDR3 is TGTGCCAGCAGTTTAGCCCTGCTGCAGTATTTT. It specifies CASSLALLQYF. Filled out from reference TRBV28 and TRBJ2-3, the complete variable domain reads DVKVTQSSRYLVKRTGEKVFLECVQDMDHENMFWYRQDPGLGLRLIYFSYDVKMKEKGDIPEGYSVSREKKERFSLILESASTNQTSMYLCASSLALLQYFGPGTRLTVL.

This clonotype was counted at least ten times. This chain connects TRBV6-2 or TRBV6-3 to TRBJ2-1; 9 bases match TRBD2. This CDR3 spans 15 amino acids. The ends lost 4 bases at V and 4 bases at J; junction bases unmatched: 5. Looked up from germline, CDR1 is MNHEY and CDR2 is SVGEGT. CDR3 bases: TGTGCCAGCAGTTCGGCGGGAGGGGGGTACAATGAGCAGTTCTTC. Its translation is CASSSAGGGYNEQFF.

V is TRBV7-2 and J is TRBJ1-4, with a weak D call TRBD1 (5 bases). Trimming shortened V by 2 bases and J by 6 bases, and 19 bases separated the two germline ends. Germline values: CDR1 SGHTA, CDR2 FQGNSA. The CDR3 sequence is 17 residues long. The chain's CDR3 is CASSLNPPGLADEKLFF. The CDR3 DNA reads TGTGCCAGCAGCTTAAACCCCCCGGGACTAGCGGATGAAAAACTGTTTTTT.

The V gene is TRBV7-2, the J gene TRBJ2-2; D is unresolved. CDR3 length: 15 amino acids. The germline gives CDR1 SGHTA, CDR2 FQGNSA. Trimming removed 5 bases at V and 6 bases at J, with 16 bases between. CDR3 residues: CASSENLLGSGELFF. DNA of the CDR3: TGTGCCAGCAGCGAAAACCTTCTAGGGTCCGGGGAGCTGTTTTTT.

This clonotype was counted a single time. The chain employs TRBV14 and TRBJ2-3; 7 bases fit TRBD2. The CDR3 consists of 18 residues. V lost 4 bases, J lost 2 bases, and 15 bases stayed unmatched. Germline V CDR1 and CDR2: SGHDN, FVKESK. The CDR3 region has the DNA TGTGCCAGCAGCCCTTTACTCACGGGACTACCCTCCACAGATACGCAGTATTTT. Encoded protein: CASSPLLTGLPSTDTQYF.

As to this clonotype: The CDR3 ends on some other residue instead of the conserved phenylalanine or tryptophan, so this is likely a read error. The rearrangement uses TRBV29-1 and TRBJ1-2; D remains unclear. Trimming pared 3 bases from V and 4 bases from J, leaving 21 bases between. The germline V gene encodes CDR1 SQVTM and CDR2 ANQGSEA. CDR3 length: 16 residues. The CDR3 coding sequence is TGCAGCGTTGATGGAGGTCTGGCGAGAGTCTCCTATGGCTACACCTCC. It encodes CSVDGGLARVSYGYTS.

This clonotype has at least ten counts. The chain combines TRBV18 with TRBJ1-2, with 8 bases matching TRBD1. This CDR3 has 15 amino acids. Trimming cost V 3 bases and J 6 bases; bases outside gene matches: 9. CDR1 and CDR2 (germline): KGHSH, LQKENI. CDR3 nucleotides: TGTGCCAGCTCACCTGCTGGACAGGGCTCGGATGGCTACACCTTC. Translation: CASSPAGQGSDGYTF.

V usage is TRBV5-5 and J usage is TRBJ1-1, with a possible D match to TRBD1 (5 bases). Germline V gene data show CDR1 as SGHKS and CDR2 as YYEKEE (reference sequence). The CDR3 has 11 residues. The ends were cut back, 4 bases at V and 11 bases at J, with 12 bases in the middle. CDR3: CASSRDGRAFF. The CDR3, as DNA: TGTGCCAGCAGCCGGGACGGGAGGGCTTTCTTT.

The chain carries TRBV28 and TRBJ2-2; no reliable D call. V was clipped by 2 bases and J by 8 bases, with 18 bases between them. The germline CDR1 and CDR2 sequences are MDHEN and SYDVKM. The CDR3 has 16 residues. In DNA, the CDR3 is TGTGCCAGCAGTTTAATTTATAGTACCCTCGGGGGGGAGCTGTTTTTT. Translating it yields CASSLIYSTLGGELFF.

This clonotype was observed a handful of times. The chain recombines TRBV7-9 with TRBJ2-4; the match to TRBD2 covers 7 bases. Germline CDR1 reads SEHNR; CDR2 reads FQNEAQ (reference sequence). With V trimmed by 1 base and J by 7 bases, 7 bases remained unmatched. The CDR3 runs to 15 residues. DNA of the CDR3: TGTGCCAGCAGCTTAGTGTCCCGGGGGGAGAACATTCAGTACTTC. This translates into CASSLVSRGENIQYF.

With respect to this clonotype: A much bigger clone sits one base away, suggesting this may be a read error. The chain couples TRBV6-5 to TRBJ1-2; weak D call: TRBD1 (5 bases). Per the germline V gene, CDR1 is MNHEY and CDR2 is SVGAGI. The CDR3 loop spans 15 amino acids. The CDR3 DNA reads as TGTGCCGGCAGTTACTCGTTACAGGCTTATTATGGCTACACCTTC. Protein product: CAGSYSLQAYYGYTF.

Only a few counts were recorded for this clonotype. The chain has TRBV9 and TRBJ2-1; 8 nucleotides align to TRBD2. CDR3 length: 17 residues. In germline, CDR1 is SGDLS, CDR2 YYNGEE. V shed 3 bases, J shed 0 bases, and the junction held 8 bases outside the gene matches. The DNA for the CDR3 is TGTGCCAGCAGCGCGGGGGGGTACCCTAGCTCCTACAATGAGCAGTTCTTC. It translates to CASSAGGYPSSYNEQFF.

This clonotype was detected ten times or more. The chain combines TRBV7-2 with TRBJ2-5; 7 bases fit TRBD2. Germline CDR1 and CDR2: SGHTA and FQGNSA. V lost 1 base, J lost 2 bases, and 1 base stayed unmatched. The length of the CDR3 is 14 residues. The CDR3 nucleotides are TGTGCCAGCAGCTTAGGGCGGGAGCAAGAGACCCAGTACTTC. It encodes CASSLGREQETQYF.

The chain recombines TRBV12-3 or TRBV12-4 with TRBJ1-2; D is uncertain. The CDR3 extends over 13 amino acids. V was pared by 1 base and J by 5 bases, with 8 bases between. The CDR3 here is CASSLEVYYGYTF. The CDR3 DNA follows: TGTGCCAGCAGTTTAGAAGTTTATTATGGCTACACCTTC.

J is TRBJ2-3 and V is TRBV4-3; 8 nucleotides line up with TRBD2. Germline V CDR1 and CDR2: LGHNA, YSLEER. The CDR3 covers 17 residues. Losses at the gene ends were 2 bases for V and 5 bases for J; bases not matched to a gene: 12. The CDR3 sequence is CASSQQGPGGRVDTQYF. The CDR3 bases are TGCGCCAGCAGCCAACAAGGGCCGGGAGGGAGGGTAGATACGCAGTATTTT.